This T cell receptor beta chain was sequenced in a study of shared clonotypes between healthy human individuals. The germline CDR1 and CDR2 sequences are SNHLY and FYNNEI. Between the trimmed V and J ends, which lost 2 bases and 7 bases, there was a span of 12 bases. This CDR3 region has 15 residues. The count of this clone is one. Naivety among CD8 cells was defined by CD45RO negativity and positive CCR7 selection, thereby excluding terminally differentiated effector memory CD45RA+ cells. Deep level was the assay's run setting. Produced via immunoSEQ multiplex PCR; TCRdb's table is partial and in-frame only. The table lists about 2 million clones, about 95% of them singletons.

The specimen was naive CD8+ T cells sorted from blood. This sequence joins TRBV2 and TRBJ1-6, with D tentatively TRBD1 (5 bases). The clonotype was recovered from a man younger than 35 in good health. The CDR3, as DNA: TGTGCCAGCAGTGAACCAAGGGACCCAAATTCACCCCTCCACTTT. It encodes CASSEPRDPNSPLHF.